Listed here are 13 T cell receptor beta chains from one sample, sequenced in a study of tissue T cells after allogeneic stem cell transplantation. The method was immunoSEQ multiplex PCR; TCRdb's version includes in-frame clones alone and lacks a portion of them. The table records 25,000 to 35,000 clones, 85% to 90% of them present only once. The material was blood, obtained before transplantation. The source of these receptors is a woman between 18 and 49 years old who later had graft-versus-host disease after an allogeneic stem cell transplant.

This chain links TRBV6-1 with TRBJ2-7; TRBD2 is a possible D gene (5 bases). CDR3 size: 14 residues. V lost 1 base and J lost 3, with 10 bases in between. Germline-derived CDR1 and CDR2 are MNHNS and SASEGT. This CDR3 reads CASSEGGDDYEQYF. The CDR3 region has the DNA TGTGCCAGCAGTGAAGGGGGAGACGACTACGAGCAGTACTTC.

The CDR3 sequence: CASSPDHEQYF. The CDR3, as DNA: TGTGCCAGCAGCCCAGATCACGAGCAGTACTTC. The J gene is TRBJ2-7, the V gene TRBV6-2 or TRBV6-3; D not certain. This CDR3 comprises 11 residues. Germline V gives CDR1 MNHEY, CDR2 SVGEGT. The V end was cut by 6 bases, the J end by 5 bases, with 8 bases between.

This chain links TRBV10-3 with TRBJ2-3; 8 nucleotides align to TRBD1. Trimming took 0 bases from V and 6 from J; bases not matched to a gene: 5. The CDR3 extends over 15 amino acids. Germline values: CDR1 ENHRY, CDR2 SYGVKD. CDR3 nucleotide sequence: TGTGCCATCAGTGAGTCGACAGGGGATCAGGATACGCAGTATTTT. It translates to CAISESTGDQDTQYF.

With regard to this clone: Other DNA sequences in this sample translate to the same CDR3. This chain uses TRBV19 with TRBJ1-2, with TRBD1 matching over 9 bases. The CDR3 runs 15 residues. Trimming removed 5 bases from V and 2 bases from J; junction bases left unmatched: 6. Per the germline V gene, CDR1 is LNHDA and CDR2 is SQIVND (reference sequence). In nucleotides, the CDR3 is TGTGCCAGTAGTGTCTCCGGGACAGGGAACTATGGCTACACCTTC. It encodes CASSVSGTGNYGYTF.

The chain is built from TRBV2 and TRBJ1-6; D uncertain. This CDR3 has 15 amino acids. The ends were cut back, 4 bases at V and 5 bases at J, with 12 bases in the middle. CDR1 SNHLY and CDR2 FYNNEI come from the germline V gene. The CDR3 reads CASSAYGSHNSPLHF. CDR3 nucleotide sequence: TGTGCCAGCAGTGCCTACGGTTCTCATAATTCACCCCTCCACTTT.

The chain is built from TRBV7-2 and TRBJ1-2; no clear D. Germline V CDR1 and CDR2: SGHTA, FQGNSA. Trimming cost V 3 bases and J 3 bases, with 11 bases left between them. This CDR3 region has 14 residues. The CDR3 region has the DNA TGTGCCAGCAGCTTCCAGCCAGGCGACTATGGCTACACCTTC. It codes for CASSFQPGDYGYTF.

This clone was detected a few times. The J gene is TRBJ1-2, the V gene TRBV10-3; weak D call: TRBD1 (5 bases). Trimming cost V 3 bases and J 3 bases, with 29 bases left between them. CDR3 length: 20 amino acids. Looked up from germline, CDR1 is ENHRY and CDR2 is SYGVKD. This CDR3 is CAISEVGAVFHSGDHYGYTF. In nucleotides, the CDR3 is TGTGCCATCAGTGAAGTAGGGGCGGTTTTTCATTCCGGAGATCACTATGGCTACACCTTC.

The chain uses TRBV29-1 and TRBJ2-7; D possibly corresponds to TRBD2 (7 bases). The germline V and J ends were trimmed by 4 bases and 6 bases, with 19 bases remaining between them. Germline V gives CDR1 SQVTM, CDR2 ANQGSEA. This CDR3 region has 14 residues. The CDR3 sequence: CSVARQAWEGEQYF. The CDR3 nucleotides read TGCAGCGTTGCCAGACAGGCGTGGGAGGGCGAGCAGTACTTC.

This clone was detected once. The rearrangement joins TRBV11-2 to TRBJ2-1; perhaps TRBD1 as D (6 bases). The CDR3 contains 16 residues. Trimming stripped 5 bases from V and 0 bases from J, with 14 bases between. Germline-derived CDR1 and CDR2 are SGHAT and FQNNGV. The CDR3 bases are TGTGCCAGCAGCCTTCGGACAGATAGCTCCTACAATGAGCAGTTCTTC. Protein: CASSLRTDSSYNEQFF. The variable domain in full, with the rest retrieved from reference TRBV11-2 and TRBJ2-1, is EAGVAQSPRYKIIEKRQSVAFWCNPISGHATLYWYQQILGQGPKLLIQFQNNGVVDDSQLPKDRFSAERLKGVDSTLKIQPAKLEDSAVYLCASSLRTDSSYNEQFFGPGTRLTVL.

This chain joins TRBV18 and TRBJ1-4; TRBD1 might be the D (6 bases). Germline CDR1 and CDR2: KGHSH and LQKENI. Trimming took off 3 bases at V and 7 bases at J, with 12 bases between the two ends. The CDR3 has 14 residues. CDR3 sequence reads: CASSPVVQGEKLFF. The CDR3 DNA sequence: TGTGCCAGCTCACCTGTCGTACAGGGTGAAAAACTGTTTTTT. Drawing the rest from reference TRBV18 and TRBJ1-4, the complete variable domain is NAGVMQNPRHLVRRRGQEARLRCSPMKGHSHVYWYRQLPEEGLKFMVYLQKENIIDESGMPKERFSAEFPKEGPSILRIQQVVRGDSAAYFCASSPVVQGEKLFFGSGTQLSVL.

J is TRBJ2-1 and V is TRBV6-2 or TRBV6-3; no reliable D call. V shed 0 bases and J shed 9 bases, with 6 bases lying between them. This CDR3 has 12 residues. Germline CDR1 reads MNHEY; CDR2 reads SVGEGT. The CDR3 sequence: CASSYSGVEQFF. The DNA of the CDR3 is TGTGCCAGCAGTTACTCTGGTGTTGAGCAGTTCTTC.

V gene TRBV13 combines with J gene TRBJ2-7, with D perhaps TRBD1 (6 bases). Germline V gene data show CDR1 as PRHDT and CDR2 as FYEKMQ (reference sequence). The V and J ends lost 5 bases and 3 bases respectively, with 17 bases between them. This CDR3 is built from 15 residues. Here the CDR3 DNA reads TGTGCCAGCAGCCTGGGGGCTCCATCCCGCTACGAGCAGTACTTC. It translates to CASSLGAPSRYEQYF.

Here the CDR3 DNA reads TGTGCCAGCAGTGTGCTAGCGGGAGAGACCGAGCAGTTCTTC. Encoded protein: CASSVLAGETEQFF. The genes are TRBV2 and TRBJ2-1, with 10 bases fitting TRBD2. The germline CDR1 and CDR2 sequences are SNHLY and FYNNEI. Trimming took 4 bases from V and 10 from J; bases not matched to a gene: 7. CDR3 size: 14 residues.